A single sample is the source of the 13 T cell receptor beta chains below, sequenced in a study of cytomegalovirus exposure and HLA in healthy donors. PCR employed 60 Vbeta and 13 Jbeta primers. Using immunoSEQ multiplex PCR, the repertoire was profiled, and TCRdb retains in-frame clones only, with some absent. The sample holds 150,000 to 200,000 clones; around four fifths are singletons and the top ten take about 1.9%. The sample was PBMCs. These receptors all stem from a woman aged 25 to 39 in good health and CMV-seronegative.

The chain employs TRBV11-1 and TRBJ1-4, with TRBD1 identical over 12 bases. The CDR3 covers 15 residues. V lost 5 bases and J lost 8; bases outside the gene matches: 6. Germline V gene sequence: CDR1 SGHAT, CDR2 FQDESV (reference sequence). Here the CDR3 reads CASSMGQGAGEKLFF. In DNA, the CDR3 is TGTGCCAGCAGCATGGGACAGGGGGCGGGCGAAAAACTGTTTTTT.

The V gene is TRBV5-8, the J gene TRBJ1-2; D is uncertain. CDR3 size: 16 residues. The V and J ends lost 4 bases and 2 bases respectively, with 18 bases between them. CDR1 and CDR2 from the germline V gene are SGHTS and YDEGEE. CDR3 sequence (DNA): TGTGCCAGCAGCCTGAGGGCCCCAGGACGGAACTATGGCTACACCTTC. Encoded protein: CASSLRAPGRNYGYTF.

This clone turned up a few times. The chain is built from TRBV4-3 and TRBJ1-1; unclear D gene. CDR3 length: 13 amino acids. The germline V gene has CDR1 LGHNA and CDR2 YSLEER. Trimming removed 4 bases at V and 0 bases at J, with 6 bases between. In DNA, the CDR3 is TGCGCCAGCAGCCGGGAGGTGAACACTGAAGCTTTCTTT. Amino acid sequence: CASSREVNTEAFF.

The V call is TRBV4-1, the J call TRBJ1-6, with D uncertain. CDR1 is MGHRA, CDR2 YSYEKL, per germline. The germline V and J ends were trimmed by 1 base and 10 bases, with 14 bases remaining between them. The length of the CDR3 is 15 residues. CDR3 residues: CASSQVVQADSPLHF. In nucleotides, the CDR3 is TGCGCCAGCAGCCAAGTAGTGCAGGCTGACTCACCCCTCCACTTT.

The V gene is TRBV5-1, the J gene TRBJ2-2; 11 bases are a match to TRBD2. This CDR3 is 17 amino acids long. From germline, CDR1 is SGHRS and CDR2 YFSETQ. V was pared by 6 bases and J by 7 bases, with 14 bases of the junction left unmatched. Here the CDR3 DNA reads TGCGCCAGCACCCATCCACTAGCGGGGGTTTTGAGCGGGGAGCTGTTTTTT. This sequence encodes CASTHPLAGVLSGELFF.

The gene calls are TRBV5-1 and TRBJ2-3; 8 nucleotides align to TRBD2. The CDR3 is 16 amino acids. J lost 1 base, V lost 1 base, and 5 bases had no gene match. Germline V CDR1 and CDR2: SGHRS, YFSETQ. Here the CDR3 DNA reads TGCGCCAGCAGCTTGATTCGGGGGGGCGGCACAGATACGCAGTATTTT. This gives the protein CASSLIRGGGTDTQYF.

V is TRBV7-9 and J is TRBJ1-2; maybe TRBD1 (6 bases). Germline CDR1 reads SEHNR; CDR2 reads FQNEAQ (reference sequence). The CDR3 is 14 residues long. V was clipped by 2 bases and J by 8 bases, with 15 bases between them. CDR3 sequence (DNA): TGTGCCAGCAGCTTAAATTCAGGGGCTCTGGGCTACACCTTC. The encoded protein is CASSLNSGALGYTF.

The chain is built from TRBV5-1 and TRBJ2-2; D is tentatively TRBD1 or TRBD2 (6 bases each). The CDR3 is 15 residues long. Trimming cost V 4 bases and J 1 base, with 11 bases left between them. Germline CDR1 reads SGHRS; CDR2 reads YFSETQ. CDR3 amino acids: CASSLGGRNTGELFF. The CDR3 DNA is TGCGCCAGCAGCCTGGGGGGCAGGAACACCGGGGAGCTGTTTTTT.

The V and J genes are TRBV5-1 and TRBJ2-7; a possible D gene is TRBD2 (6 bases). Trimming removed 1 base at V and 2 bases at J, with 16 bases between. The CDR3 consists of 16 residues. Germline CDR1 SGHRS, CDR2 YFSETQ. The CDR3 coding sequence is TGCGCCAGCAGCTTGTCCCGGGACTCACCACCCTACGAGCAGTACTTC. Its protein product is CASSLSRDSPPYEQYF.

About this clone: This sample also contains other DNA sequences that code for the same CDR3. The gene calls are TRBV19 and TRBJ2-7, with 9 bases aligning to TRBD2. The CDR3 extends over 14 amino acids. V lost 2 bases, J lost 2 bases, and 1 base stayed unmatched. Germline CDR1 LNHDA, CDR2 SQIVND (reference sequence). The CDR3 region is CASSITSGPYEQYF. In DNA form, the CDR3 reads TGTGCCAGTAGTATAACTAGCGGGCCCTACGAGCAGTACTTC.

The chain carries TRBV4-1 and TRBJ2-7, with 10 bases matching TRBD2. CDR3 length: 18 amino acids. With 0 bases clipped from V and 7 bases from J, the junction kept 15 bases outside the gene matches. Germline CDR1 reads MGHRA; CDR2 reads YSYEKL. CDR3 DNA sequence: TGCGCCAGCAGCCAAGATCGATCAGCAGCGGGGGGGCCGGAGGAGCAGTACTTC. Its translation: CASSQDRSAAGGPEEQYF.

A note on this clone: The same CDR3 can be traced to other DNA sequences in this sample. CDR3 bases: TGTGCCAGCAGCTTAGCGGGAAACAATCAGCCCCAGCATTTT. This translates into CASSLAGNNQPQHF. This rearrangement joins TRBV13 to TRBJ1-5; D gene ambiguous. Germline values: CDR1 PRHDT, CDR2 FYEKMQ (reference sequence). Trimming stripped 1 base from V and 3 bases from J, with 7 bases between. The CDR3 runs to 14 residues.

This clone was observed a handful of times. The V gene is TRBV5-4, the J gene TRBJ1-6; TRBD1 matches at 7 bases. Germline V gene data show CDR1 as SGHNT and CDR2 as YYREEE (reference sequence). The CDR3 spans 14 residues. V lost 2 bases, J lost 9 bases, and 5 bases stayed unmatched. CDR3 amino acids: CASSFDRVRSPLHF. CDR3 DNA sequence: TGTGCCAGCAGCTTCGACAGGGTACGTTCACCCCTCCACTTT. Full variable domain (missing parts from reference TRBV5-4 and TRBJ1-6): ETGVTQSPTHLIKTRGQQVTLRCSSQSGHNTVSWYQQALGQGPQFIFQYYREEENGRGNFPPRFSGLQFPNYSSELNVNALELDDSALYLCASSFDRVRSPLHFGNGTRLTVT.